One and the same sample provided the 7 T cell receptor beta chains below, sequenced in a study of blood T cell repertoires in COVID-19. Measured with immunoSEQ multiplex PCR; TCRdb has only the in-frame clones, and not every one. The sample contains some 70,000 clones, 83% of which appear only once. The specimen sequenced was peripheral blood. The source of these receptors is an elderly man with acute or convalescent COVID-19.

The chain carries TRBV5-6 and TRBJ1-1, with no clear D. CDR3 length: 13 amino acids. Germline V gene sequence: CDR1 SGHDT, CDR2 YYEEEE. V was cut by 2 bases and J by 4 bases, with 9 bases left in between. The CDR3 sequence is CASSFITGTEAFF. DNA of the CDR3: TGTGCCAGCAGCTTTATAACGGGCACTGAAGCTTTCTTT.

J is TRBJ1-1 and V is TRBV24-1, with a possible D match to TRBD1 (5 bases). CDR1 is KGHDR, CDR2 SFDVKD, per germline. The CDR3 runs 13 residues. V lost 10 bases to trimming and J lost 0 bases, with 11 bases between them. The CDR3 DNA reads TGTGCCACGGTCGACAGATTGAACACTGAAGCTTTCTTT. Residues: CATVDRLNTEAFF.

The chain combines TRBV15 with TRBJ2-1; D is possibly TRBD2 (5 bases). Germline V gene data show CDR1 as LNHNV and CDR2 as YYDKDF (reference sequence). The CDR3 runs to 14 residues. Deletions cut 0 bases from V and 10 bases from J, with 13 bases between. DNA of the CDR3: TGTGCCACCAGCAGAGATCGAGTAGCGAGGGAGCAGTTCTTC. Residues: CATSRDRVAREQFF. Variable domain in full (rest from reference TRBV15 and TRBJ2-1): DAMVIQNPRYQVTQFGKPVTLSCSQTLNHNVMYWYQQKSSQAPKLLFHYYDKDFNNEADTPDNFQSRRPNTSFCFLDIRSPGLGDTAMYLCATSRDRVAREQFFGPGTRLTVL.

The V call is TRBV14, the J call TRBJ2-7; D remains ambiguous. The CDR3 is made up of 11 amino acids. V gave up 1 base and J gave up 5 bases, with 3 bases separating them. Germline-derived CDR1 and CDR2 are SGHDN and FVKESK. The CDR3 DNA follows: TGTGCCAGCAGCCAAGGGCACGAGCAGTACTTC. Encoded protein: CASSQGHEQYF.

The chain is built from TRBV6-5 and TRBJ1-6; 7 positions match TRBD1. CDR1 and CDR2 (germline): MNHEY, SVGAGI. The CDR3 has 15 amino acids. Trimming took 0 bases from V and 8 from J; bases not matched to a gene: 4. The CDR3 DNA reads as TGTGCCAGCAGTTACTCGACAGGGATGGATTCACCCCTCCACTTT. Amino acids: CASSYSTGMDSPLHF.

CDR3: CASSFGGRPSSGNTIYF. CDR3 nucleotides: TGTGCCAGCAGCTTTGGAGGCCGACCTAGCTCTGGAAACACCATATATTTT. The chain couples TRBV5-8 to TRBJ1-3; D unresolved. V gave up 2 bases and J gave up 0 bases, with 15 bases separating them. The CDR3 consists of 17 residues. Per the germline V gene, CDR1 is SGHTS and CDR2 is YDEGEE. Supplemented by reference TRBV5-8 and TRBJ1-3, the full variable domain reads EAGVTQSPTHLIKTRGQQATLRCSPISGHTSVYWYQQALGLGLQFLLWYDEGEERNRGNFPPRFSGRQFPNYSSELNVNALELEDSALYLCASSFGGRPSSGNTIYFGEGSWLTVV.

The rearrangement joins TRBV27 to TRBJ2-5, with 10 positions matching TRBD2. The CDR3 is 15 amino acids. Trimming at V came to 3 bases and at J to 5 bases, leaving 6 bases not matched to a gene. The germline V gene has CDR1 MNHEY and CDR2 SMNVEV (reference sequence). CDR3 coding DNA: TGTGCCAGCAGTTTTAGCGGGAGGACGGGGGAGACCCAGTACTTC. Its translation is CASSFSGRTGETQYF.